This T cell receptor beta chain is drawn from a study of cytomegalovirus exposure and HLA in healthy donors. The study's findings and limits: Later on, a genetic analysis was performed. It linked a missense variant in DCLRE1C with V- and J-gene trimming of TCR beta.

PCR involved 60 Vbeta and 13 Jbeta primers. Clones were sequenced by immunoSEQ multiplex PCR, and TCRdb holds only the in-frame ones, with some missing. Of fewer than 300,000 clones in the sample, 86% were seen once. Details on this clone: Its antigen is not identified.

Sequenced material: PBMCs. The receptor comes from a middle-aged man in good health and CMV-seropositive.

CDR3 bases: TGTGCCAGCAGTTACGCGGGGGGGGTGACTAATGAAAAACTGTTTTTT. Amino acids: CASSYAGGVTNEKLFF. V is TRBV6-5 and J is TRBJ1-4, with D possibly matching TRBD1 (5 bases). V was cut by 2 bases and J by 2 bases, with 12 bases left in between. Germline CDR1 MNHEY, CDR2 SVGAGI. The CDR3 extends over 16 amino acids.